The 25 T cell receptor beta chains below come from one sample, sequenced in a study of radiotherapy plus CTLA-4 blockade in lung cancer. Sequenced by immunoSEQ multiplex PCR; TCRdb stores in-frame clones only, minus some. The sample has roughly 44,000 clones; approximately 76% are singletons. This sample comprised peripheral blood, obtained from a patient treated with radiotherapy plus ipilimumab. The receptor source for this set is a human donor with non-small cell lung cancer who had stable disease on radiotherapy plus ipilimumab.

This chain connects TRBV2 to TRBJ1-1; no definite D call. There are 15 residues in the CDR3. Germline lookup yields CDR1 SNHLY and CDR2 FYNNEI. V lost 9 bases and J 4 bases, leaving 21 bases between the germline ends. For the CDR3, the DNA is TGTGCCAGAAAGGGCGGGTATAGGGCGAGCACTGAAGCTTTCTTT. It encodes CARKGGYRASTEAFF.

This chain links TRBV14 with TRBJ1-1; 7 nucleotides line up with TRBD1. The trim removed 4 bases at V and 7 bases at J, leaving 9 bases unmatched. Germline CDR1 reads SGHDN; CDR2 reads FVKESK. The CDR3 consists of 14 residues. CDR3 DNA: TGTGCCAGCAGCCCCCCAAGGAGGACAGGTGAAGCTTTCTTT. It is translated as CASSPPRRTGEAFF.

The chain uses TRBV5-4 and TRBJ2-1, with D possibly TRBD2 on 7 matching bases. The V gene lost 4 bases and the J gene lost 8 bases, with 22 bases spanning the gap. The CDR3 runs to 16 residues. Per the germline V gene, CDR1 is SGHNT and CDR2 is YYREEE (reference sequence). The CDR3 loop is CASSLGAGAPSDEQFF. The CDR3, as DNA: TGTGCCAGCAGCCTTGGGGCGGGGGCCCCCTCCGATGAGCAGTTCTTC.

The rearrangement joins TRBV6-5 to TRBJ1-1; D is unclear. Germline lookup yields CDR1 MNHEY and CDR2 SVGAGI. This CDR3 has 15 residues. V was cut by 2 bases and J by 1 base, with 11 bases left in between. CDR3 loop: CASSYDVAGNTEAFF. CDR3 DNA: TGTGCCAGCAGTTACGACGTAGCTGGGAACACTGAAGCTTTCTTT.

The chain combines TRBV5-8 with TRBJ1-1; D possibly corresponds to TRBD1 (5 bases). The CDR3 covers 15 residues. Germline values: CDR1 SGHTS, CDR2 YDEGEE. Between the trimmed V and J ends, which lost 4 bases and 3 bases, there was a span of 16 bases. The CDR3 protein is CASSQRGGVHTEAFF. Written as DNA, the CDR3 is TGTGCCAGCAGCCAACGGGGAGGGGTGCACACTGAAGCTTTCTTT.

The CDR3 reads CASSDNNRGLSGELFF. DNA for the CDR3: TGCGCCAGCAGCGACAACAACAGGGGGCTAAGCGGGGAGCTGTTTTTT. This sequence joins TRBV5-1 and TRBJ2-2; 9 bases line up with TRBD1. The germline V gene has CDR1 SGHRS and CDR2 YFSETQ. The CDR3 has 16 amino acids. After removal of 4 bases from V and 7 bases from J, the junction contained 11 bases not matched to a gene.

The chain joins TRBV19 to TRBJ1-3; no clear D. The V end lost 4 bases, the J end lost 2 bases, and 6 bases lay between the germline ends. The V gene's germline CDR1 is LNHDA and CDR2 SQIVND (reference sequence). CDR3 length equals 13 residues. CDR3 residues: CASSTQPGNTIYF. The CDR3 DNA sequence: TGTGCCAGTAGTACCCAGCCTGGAAACACCATATATTTT.

V gene TRBV5-1 combines with J gene TRBJ1-2, with 7 bases lining up with TRBD1. This CDR3 region has 16 residues. The junction had 12 bases not matched to a gene; V was cut back by 1 base and J by 6 bases. The germline CDR1 and CDR2 sequences are SGHRS and YFSETQ. CDR3 protein: CASSLYRGGIVDGYTF. In nucleotides, the CDR3 is TGCGCCAGCAGCTTGTACAGGGGTGGGATAGTGGATGGCTACACCTTC.

The V and J genes are TRBV5-1 and TRBJ1-6; TRBD1 might be the D (6 bases). V lost 3 bases and J lost 5, with 9 bases in between. CDR1 and CDR2 from the germline V gene are SGHRS and YFSETQ. The CDR3 loop spans 14 amino acids. CDR3: CASSSGQNNSPLHF. CDR3 nucleotides: TGCGCCAGCAGCTCCGGACAGAATAATTCACCCCTCCACTTT.

This rearrangement joins TRBV15 to TRBJ2-2; 10 bases match TRBD2. The CDR3 covers 17 residues. From germline, CDR1 is LNHNV and CDR2 YYDKDF (reference sequence). V trimming: 0 bases; J trimming: 6 bases; junction bases outside the gene matches: 7. For the CDR3, the DNA is TGTGCCACCAGCAGAGATAAAAGCGGGGGGGATCCCGGGGAGCTGTTTTTT. This translates into CATSRDKSGGDPGELFF.

This chain joins TRBV18 and TRBJ2-3; D not certain. Germline values: CDR1 KGHSH, CDR2 LQKENI. The CDR3 extends over 13 amino acids. With 1 base removed from V and 1 base from J, the gap between germline ends came to 3 bases. CDR3 sequence (DNA): TGTGCCAGCTCACCACGGGGCACAGATACGCAGTATTTT. Protein: CASSPRGTDTQYF.

This chain connects TRBV7-9 to TRBJ1-1, with D unclear. With 2 bases removed from V and 7 bases from J, the gap between germline ends came to 2 bases. CDR3 length: 10 residues. The germline CDR1 and CDR2 sequences are SEHNR and FQNEAQ (reference sequence). In DNA form, the CDR3 reads TGTGCCAGCAGCTTATTTGAAGCTTTCTTT. It encodes CASSLFEAFF.

The chain carries TRBV6-5 and TRBJ1-5; possible D gene TRBD1, 5 bases. The CDR3 totals 12 residues. CDR1 is MNHEY, CDR2 SVGAGI, per germline. Deletions cut 8 bases from V and 4 bases from J, with 9 bases between. CDR3 region: CASRAGNQPQHF. CDR3 DNA: TGTGCCAGCCGAGCAGGGAATCAGCCCCAGCATTTT.

The chain carries TRBV27 and TRBJ1-2; TRBD1 matches at 9 bases. The CDR3 extends over 19 amino acids. Germline CDR1 reads MNHEY; CDR2 reads SMNVEV (reference sequence). Trimming removed 1 base from V and 4 bases from J; junction bases left unmatched: 16. CDR3 sequence: CASSLYGAPQGACSYGYTF. As DNA, the CDR3 is TGTGCCAGCAGTTTATATGGAGCCCCACAGGGGGCATGTTCCTATGGCTACACCTTC.

The chain couples TRBV5-5 to TRBJ2-3; no clear D gene. Germline values: CDR1 SGHKS, CDR2 YYEKEE (reference sequence). The CDR3 covers 12 residues. Trimming stripped 4 bases from V and 6 bases from J, with 9 bases between. This CDR3 is CASSLSLDTQYF. The CDR3 coding sequence is TGTGCCAGCAGCCTTTCCTTGGATACGCAGTATTTT.

DNA of the CDR3: TGTGCCAGCACCGACACCGGGGAGCTGTTTTTT. Its translation is CASTDTGELFF. This rearrangement joins TRBV28 to TRBJ2-2; D is undetermined. The CDR3 sequence is 11 residues long. Germline CDR1 MDHEN, CDR2 SYDVKM. The ends were cut back, 7 bases at V and 3 bases at J, with 3 bases in the middle.

V gene TRBV5-4 combines with J gene TRBJ2-7; D gene unclear. Germline CDR1 SGHNT, CDR2 YYREEE (reference sequence). This CDR3 has 18 amino acids. V dropped 5 bases and J dropped 4 bases, with 28 bases sitting between them. CDR3 nucleotides: TGTGCCAGCAGTCACAAGTCCTCGACGCATGTAAGGAGATACGAGCAGTACTTC. Translating gives CASSHKSSTHVRRYEQYF.

Worth noting for this clone: The sample contains more than one DNA sequence encoding this CDR3. The rearrangement uses TRBV4-3 and TRBJ1-3, with a weak D call TRBD1 (5 bases). CDR1 is LGHNA and CDR2 is YSLEER in the germline V gene. Deletions cut 4 bases from V and 0 bases from J, with 16 bases between. There are 17 residues in the CDR3. This chain's CDR3 is CASSPSLGGSSGNTIYF. The CDR3 nucleotides read TGCGCCAGCAGCCCCTCGTTGGGGGGTAGCTCTGGAAACACCATATATTTT.

The chain joins TRBV30 to TRBJ2-1, with 9 bases aligning to TRBD2. The CDR3 has 17 residues. CDR1 is GTSNPN and CDR2 is SVGIG in the germline V gene (reference sequence). Losses at the gene ends were 5 bases for V and 5 bases for J; bases not matched to a gene: 16. CDR3 in DNA: TGTGCCTGGTGGCCCTCCCCCCTAGCGGGGCCTAACAATGAGCAGTTCTTC. It translates to CAWWPSPLAGPNNEQFF.

This clone appeared a single time. The chain has TRBV10-1 and TRBJ1-1; D perhaps matches TRBD1 (5 bases). The CDR3 has 15 residues. CDR1 and CDR2 from the germline V gene are WNHNN and SYGVQD (reference sequence). The ends were cut back, 0 bases at V and 1 base at J, with 9 bases in the middle. The CDR3 nucleotides are TGCGCCAGCAGTGAGTCGGGACCGAAGAACACTGAAGCTTTCTTT. Translated, it gives CASSESGPKNTEAFF.

The chain recombines TRBV28 with TRBJ1-2; the match to TRBD1 covers 7 bases. V lost 4 bases, J lost 1 base, and 6 bases stayed unmatched. Germline values: CDR1 MDHEN, CDR2 SYDVKM. CDR3 length: 15 amino acids. This CDR3 is CASSSTGNYNYGYTF. The CDR3 DNA is TGTGCCAGCAGTTCGACAGGGAATTATAACTATGGCTACACCTTC.

This chain uses TRBV7-9 with TRBJ2-6; D unclear. The length of the CDR3 is 17 residues. Germline CDR1 is SEHNR and CDR2 is FQNEAQ (reference sequence). Between the trimmed V and J ends, which lost 1 base and 1 base, there was a span of 11 bases. CDR3 region: CASSLGASLSGANVLTF. CDR3 DNA: TGTGCCAGCAGCTTAGGGGCCAGTCTATCTGGGGCCAACGTCCTGACTTTC.

Only a few counts were recorded for this clone. This rearrangement joins TRBV2 to TRBJ2-3; 8 bases align to TRBD2. The CDR3 length is 15 residues. V lost 6 bases, J lost 1 base, and 6 bases stayed unmatched. Germline values: CDR1 SNHLY, CDR2 FYNNEI. CDR3 sequence reads: CASRPGLGGTDTQYF. In nucleotides, the CDR3 is TGTGCCAGCAGGCCGGGACTAGGGGGCACAGATACGCAGTATTTT.

The chain is built from TRBV30 and TRBJ1-1; D gene uncertain. Trimming left V 4 bases short and J 5 bases short, with 8 bases between. The CDR3 spans 11 residues. The germline gives CDR1 GTSNPN, CDR2 SVGIG (reference sequence). CDR3 protein: CAWNRRTEAFF. CDR3 coding DNA: TGTGCCTGGAACAGACGGACTGAAGCTTTCTTT.

This clone was seen only once. The V gene is TRBV29-1, the J gene TRBJ1-2; 10 nucleotides line up with TRBD1. Trimming cost V 7 bases and J 4 bases; bases outside gene matches: 9. Germline V gene lookup returns CDR1 SQVTM and CDR2 ANQGSEA. The CDR3 is made up of 14 amino acids. The CDR3 reads CSAGTGALSYGYTF. The CDR3 DNA reads TGCAGCGCCGGGACAGGGGCCCTTTCCTATGGCTACACCTTC.